This TCR beta chain appears in the sequencing data of a study of blood T cell repertoires in COVID-19. Across the study: Some COVID-19 samples were acute and others convalescent; all came from the United States, Italy and Spain. Sources were T cells, B-cell-depleted T cells, or PBMCs; the material itself was cDNA or gDNA.

Clones were read by immunoSEQ multiplex PCR, and TCRdb kept only the in-frame ones, dropping some. The sample carries about 200,000 clones, 88% recorded once. This CDR3 is 14 amino acids long. CDR1 and CDR2 (germline): SGHTA, FQGNSA. V lost 5 bases and J lost 3, with 11 bases in between. Sequencing used peripheral blood. This clonotype was obtained from a man between 18 and 29 years old with active or convalescent COVID-19. V is TRBV7-2 and J is TRBJ2-1; tentative D call: TRBD2 (5 bases). The CDR3 here is CASSRGLNYNEQFF. CDR3 DNA sequence: TGTGCCAGCAGCCGCGGACTCAACTACAATGAGCAGTTCTTC.